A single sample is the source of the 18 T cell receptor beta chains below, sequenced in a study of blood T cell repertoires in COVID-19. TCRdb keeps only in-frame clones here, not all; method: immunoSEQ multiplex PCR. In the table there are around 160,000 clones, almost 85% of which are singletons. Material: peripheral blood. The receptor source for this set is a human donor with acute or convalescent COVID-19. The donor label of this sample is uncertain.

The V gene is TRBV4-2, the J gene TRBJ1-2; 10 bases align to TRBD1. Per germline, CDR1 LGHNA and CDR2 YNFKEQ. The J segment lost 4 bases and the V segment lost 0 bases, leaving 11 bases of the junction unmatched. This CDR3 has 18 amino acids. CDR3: CASSQEAGQGIASYGYTF. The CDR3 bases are TGTGCCAGCAGCCAAGAAGCGGGACAGGGGATTGCTAGCTATGGCTACACCTTC.

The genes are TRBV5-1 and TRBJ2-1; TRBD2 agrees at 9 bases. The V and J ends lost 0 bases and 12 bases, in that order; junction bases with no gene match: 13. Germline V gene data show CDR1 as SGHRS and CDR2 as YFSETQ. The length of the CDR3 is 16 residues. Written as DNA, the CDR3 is TGCGCCAGCAGCTTGGCGTCTAGCGGGGCGACGACAGTGCAGTTCTTC. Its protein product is CASSLASSGATTVQFF.

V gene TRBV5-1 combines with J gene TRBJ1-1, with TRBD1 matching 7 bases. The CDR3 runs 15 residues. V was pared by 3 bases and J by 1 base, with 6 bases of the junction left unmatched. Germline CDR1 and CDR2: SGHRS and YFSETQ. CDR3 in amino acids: CASSSSGQANTEAFF. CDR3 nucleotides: TGCGCCAGCAGCTCCTCCGGACAGGCGAACACTGAAGCTTTCTTT.

The CDR3 DNA reads as TGCAGCGTTGAGTGGTACGGCGGGCGCCGCAATGAGCAGTTCTTC. The encoded protein is CSVEWYGGRRNEQFF. This chain connects TRBV29-1 to TRBJ2-1; a possible D gene is TRBD2 (5 bases). V dropped 3 bases and J dropped 6 bases, with 18 bases sitting between them. The CDR3 spans 15 residues. Germline V lookup: CDR1 SQVTM, CDR2 ANQGSEA.

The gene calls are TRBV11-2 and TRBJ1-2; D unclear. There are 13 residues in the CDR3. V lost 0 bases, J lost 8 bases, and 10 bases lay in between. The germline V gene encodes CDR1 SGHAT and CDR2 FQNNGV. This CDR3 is CASSLERERGYTF. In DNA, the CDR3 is TGTGCCAGCAGCTTAGAAAGGGAGAGAGGCTACACCTTC.

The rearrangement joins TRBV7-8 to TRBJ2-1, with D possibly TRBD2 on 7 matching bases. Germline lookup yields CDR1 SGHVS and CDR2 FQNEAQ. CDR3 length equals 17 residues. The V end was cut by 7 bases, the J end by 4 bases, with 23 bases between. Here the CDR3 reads CASIKGGGDHNYNEQFF. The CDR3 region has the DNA TGTGCCAGCATCAAGGGAGGGGGGGATCACAATTACAATGAGCAGTTCTTC.

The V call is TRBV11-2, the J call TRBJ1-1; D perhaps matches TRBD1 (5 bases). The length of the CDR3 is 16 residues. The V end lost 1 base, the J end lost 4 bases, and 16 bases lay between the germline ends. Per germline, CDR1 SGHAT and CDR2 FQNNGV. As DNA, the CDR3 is TGTGCCAGCAGCTTAGCTCCAGGGAGGGGAAGCACTGAAGCTTTCTTT. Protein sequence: CASSLAPGRGSTEAFF.

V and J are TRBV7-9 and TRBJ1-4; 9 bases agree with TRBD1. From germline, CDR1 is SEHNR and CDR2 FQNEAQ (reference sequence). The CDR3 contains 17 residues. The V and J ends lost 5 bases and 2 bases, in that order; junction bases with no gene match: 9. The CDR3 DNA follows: TGTGCCAGCAGCACCCCCCACAGGGGGCGGACTAATGAAAAACTGTTTTTT. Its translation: CASSTPHRGRTNEKLFF.

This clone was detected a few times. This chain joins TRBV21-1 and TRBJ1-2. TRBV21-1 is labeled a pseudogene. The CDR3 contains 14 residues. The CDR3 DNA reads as TGTGCCAGCAGCAAAGAGAGAGCTAACTATGGCTACACCTTC. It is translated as CASSKERANYGYTF.

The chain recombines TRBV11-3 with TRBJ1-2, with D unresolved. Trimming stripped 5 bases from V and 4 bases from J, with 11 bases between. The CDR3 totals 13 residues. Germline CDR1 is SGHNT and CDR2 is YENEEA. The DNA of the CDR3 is TGTGCCAGCAGCCCCGACGAGGCCTATGGCTACACCTTC. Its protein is CASSPDEAYGYTF.

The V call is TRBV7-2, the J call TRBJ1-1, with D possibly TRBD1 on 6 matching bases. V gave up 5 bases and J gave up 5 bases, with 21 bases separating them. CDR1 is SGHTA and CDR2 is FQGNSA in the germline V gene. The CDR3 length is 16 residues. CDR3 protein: CASSPQGAGVGTEAFF. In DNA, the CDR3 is TGTGCCAGCAGCCCCCAAGGGGCAGGGGTGGGAACTGAAGCTTTCTTT.

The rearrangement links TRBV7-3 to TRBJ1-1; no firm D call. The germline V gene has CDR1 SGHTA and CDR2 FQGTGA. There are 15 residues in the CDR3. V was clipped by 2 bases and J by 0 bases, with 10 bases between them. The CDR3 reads CASSLDRGVNTEAFF. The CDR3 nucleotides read TGTGCCAGCAGCTTAGACCGGGGTGTGAACACTGAAGCTTTCTTT.

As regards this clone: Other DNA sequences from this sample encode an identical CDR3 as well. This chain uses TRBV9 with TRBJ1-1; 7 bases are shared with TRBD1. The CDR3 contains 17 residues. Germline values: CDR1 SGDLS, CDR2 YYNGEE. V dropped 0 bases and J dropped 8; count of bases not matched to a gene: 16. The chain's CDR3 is CASSVGLLGQPSAEAFF. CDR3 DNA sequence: TGTGCCAGCAGCGTAGGGCTTCTGGGACAGCCCTCTGCAGAAGCTTTCTTT.

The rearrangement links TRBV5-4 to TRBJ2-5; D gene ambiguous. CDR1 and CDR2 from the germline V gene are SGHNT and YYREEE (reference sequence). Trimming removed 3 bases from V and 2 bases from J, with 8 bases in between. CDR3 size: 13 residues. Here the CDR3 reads CASSSRQQETQYF. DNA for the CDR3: TGTGCCAGCAGCTCACGTCAGCAAGAGACCCAGTACTTC.

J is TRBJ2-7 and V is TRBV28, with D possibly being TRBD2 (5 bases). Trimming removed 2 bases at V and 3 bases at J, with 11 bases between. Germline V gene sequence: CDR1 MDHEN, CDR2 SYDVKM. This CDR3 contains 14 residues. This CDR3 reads CASSLSGGFYEQYF. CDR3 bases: TGTGCCAGCAGTTTAAGCGGCGGGTTCTACGAGCAGTACTTC.

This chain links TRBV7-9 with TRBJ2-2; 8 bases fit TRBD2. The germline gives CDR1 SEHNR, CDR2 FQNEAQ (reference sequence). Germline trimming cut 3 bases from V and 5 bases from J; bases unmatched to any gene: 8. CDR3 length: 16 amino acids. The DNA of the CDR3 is TGTGCCAGCAGCTTCGGGGGGGCGCAACCGACCGGGGAGCTGTTTTTT. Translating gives CASSFGGAQPTGELFF.

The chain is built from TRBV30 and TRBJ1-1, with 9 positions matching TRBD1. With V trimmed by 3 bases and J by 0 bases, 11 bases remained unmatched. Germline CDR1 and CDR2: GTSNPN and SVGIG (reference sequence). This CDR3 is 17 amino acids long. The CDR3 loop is CAWRINRGRGMNTEAFF. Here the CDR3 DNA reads TGTGCCTGGAGAATAAACAGGGGGCGGGGGATGAACACTGAAGCTTTCTTT.

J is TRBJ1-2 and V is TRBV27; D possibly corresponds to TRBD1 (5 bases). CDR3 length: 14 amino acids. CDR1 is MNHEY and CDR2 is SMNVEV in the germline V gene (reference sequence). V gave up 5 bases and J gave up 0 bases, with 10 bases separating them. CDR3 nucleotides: TGTGCCAGCAGTGGGTACAGGACTAACTATGGCTACACCTTC. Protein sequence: CASSGYRTNYGYTF.